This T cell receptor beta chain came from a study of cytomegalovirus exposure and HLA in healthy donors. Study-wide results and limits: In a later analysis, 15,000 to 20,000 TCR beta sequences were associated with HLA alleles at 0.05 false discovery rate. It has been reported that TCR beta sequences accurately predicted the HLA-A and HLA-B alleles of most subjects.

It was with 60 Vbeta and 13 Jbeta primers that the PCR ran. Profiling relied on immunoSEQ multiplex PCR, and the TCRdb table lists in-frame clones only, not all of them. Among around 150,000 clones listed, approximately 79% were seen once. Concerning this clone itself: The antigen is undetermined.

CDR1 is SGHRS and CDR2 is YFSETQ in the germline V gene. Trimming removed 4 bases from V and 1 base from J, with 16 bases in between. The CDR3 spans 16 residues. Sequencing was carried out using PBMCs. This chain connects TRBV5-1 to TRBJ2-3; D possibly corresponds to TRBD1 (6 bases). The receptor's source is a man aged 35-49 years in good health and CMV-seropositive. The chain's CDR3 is CASSGTGLVGTDTQYF. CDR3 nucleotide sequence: TGCGCCAGCAGCGGTACAGGGTTGGTCGGCACAGATACGCAGTATTTT.